The next 21 T cell receptor beta chains were all read from a single sample in a study of Ad26.COV2.S vaccination and SARS-CoV-2 variants. Assay: immunoSEQ multiplex PCR; the TCRdb copy retains only in-frame clones and omits some. The repertoire holds about 420,000 clones, with 85% to 90% as singletons. As for treatment: some 20 received Ad26.COV2.S at low or high dose, single or two shots; about 5 received placebo; per-sample allocation not given. The samples date from day 63 after the first vaccine or placebo injection. The input for sequencing was peripheral blood, taken in a trial of Ad26.COV2.S vaccine versus placebo. The receptors here all came from a person between 18 and 65 years old who received the Ad26.COV2.S COVID-19 vaccine or a placebo.

This chain joins TRBV12-5 and TRBJ2-3; 7 nucleotides line up with TRBD2. Germline CDR1 LGHNT, CDR2 FRNRAP. V trimming: 5 bases; J trimming: 0 bases; junction bases outside the gene matches: 2. CDR3 length: 14 amino acids. This chain's CDR3 is CASGGGVSTDTQYF. CDR3 bases: TGTGCTAGTGGTGGGGGGGTAAGCACAGATACGCAGTATTTT.

The gene calls are TRBV6-6 and TRBJ2-1; D uncertain. The CDR3 consists of 13 residues. V was cut by 7 bases and J by 5 bases, with 12 bases left in between. Germline CDR1 reads MNHNY; CDR2 reads SVGAGI (reference sequence). CDR3 nucleotide sequence: TGTGCCAGCATCGCCCTTGGGGACAATGAGCAGTTCTTC. Protein product: CASIALGDNEQFF.

The chain carries TRBV15 and TRBJ2-1, with unresolved D. Germline CDR1 is LNHNV and CDR2 is YYDKDF (reference sequence). V lost 0 bases and J lost 10, with 4 bases in between. The CDR3 has 11 residues. The CDR3 DNA is TGTGCCACCAGCAGAGATTCAGAGCAGTTCTTC. Translating gives CATSRDSEQFF.

The CDR3 loop reads CASSPTGLNYGYTF. CDR3 sequence (DNA): TGTGCCAGCAGCCCAACAGGCTTAAACTATGGCTACACCTTC. The chain is built from TRBV7-9 and TRBJ1-2; a weak D match, TRBD1 (5 bases). The germline V and J ends were trimmed by 5 bases and 2 bases, with 12 bases remaining between them. The germline CDR1 and CDR2 sequences are SEHNR and FQNEAQ (reference sequence). CDR3 length equals 14 residues. The full variable domain, completed using reference TRBV7-9 and TRBJ1-2, is DTGVSQNPRHKITKRGQNVTFRCDPISEHNRLYWYRQTLGQGPEFLTYFQNEAQLEKSRLLSDRFSAERPKGSFSTLEIQRTEQGDSAMYLCASSPTGLNYGYTFGSGTRLTVV.

V usage is TRBV6-6 and J usage is TRBJ2-7; 7 bases map to TRBD1. This CDR3 spans 14 amino acids. The V segment lost 2 bases and the J segment 2 bases; nucleotides outside the gene matches: 3. CDR1 is MNHNY and CDR2 is SVGAGI in the germline V gene (reference sequence). In DNA form, the CDR3 reads TGTGCCAGCAGTTACCGGCAGGGGGCCTACGAGCAGTACTTC. It encodes CASSYRQGAYEQYF.

The V gene is TRBV21-1, the J gene TRBJ2-2; the listed D gene, TRBD2, was not tested against the DNA. TRBV21-1 is deemed a pseudogene. The CDR3 contains 19 residues. The CDR3 nucleotides read TGTGCCAGCAGCACCCCGGCTAGCGGGGGGGCCACGAGCACCGGGGAGCTGTTTTTT. It translates to CASSTPASGGATSTGELFF.

The chain employs TRBV12-3 or TRBV12-4 and TRBJ1-2; D call uncertain. The CDR3 is made up of 13 amino acids. V was pared by 3 bases and J by 5 bases, with 10 bases between. CDR3 coding DNA: TGTGCCAGCAGTTTTTCTGCGGGGTATGGCTACACCTTC. It codes for CASSFSAGYGYTF.

The gene calls are TRBV19 and TRBJ2-1, with 8 bases identical to TRBD2. V lost 6 bases and J lost 0; bases outside the gene matches: 4. Germline assignment: CDR1 LNHDA and CDR2 SQIVND (reference sequence). This CDR3 is 15 amino acids long. CDR3 in amino acids: CASRTSASSYNEQFF. CDR3 DNA: TGTGCCAGTAGGACTAGCGCGAGCTCCTACAATGAGCAGTTCTTC.

This clone was seen once. V gene TRBV7-3 combines with J gene TRBJ2-1; 7 bases fit TRBD2. With 1 base clipped from V and 7 bases from J, the junction kept 10 bases outside the gene matches. Germline V gives CDR1 SGHTA, CDR2 FQGTGA. This CDR3 contains 16 residues. The CDR3 is CASSLIGGGSRNEQFF. DNA for the CDR3: TGTGCCAGCAGCTTAATTGGCGGGGGATCGAGGAATGAGCAGTTCTTC.

The chain joins TRBV28 to TRBJ2-7; maybe TRBD1 (6 bases). The CDR3 contains 12 residues. Germline assignment: CDR1 MDHEN and CDR2 SYDVKM. Trimming took off 5 bases at V and 6 bases at J, with 11 bases between the two ends. The CDR3 protein is CASSDQGREQYF. Written as DNA, the CDR3 is TGTGCCAGCAGTGATCAGGGGCGCGAGCAGTACTTC.

As concerns this clone: Other DNA sequences in this sample translate to the same CDR3. V and J are TRBV7-2 and TRBJ2-6; 7 bases match TRBD2. J gave up 0 bases and V 9 bases, and 11 bases lay outside the gene matches. Germline V CDR1 and CDR2: SGHTA, FQGNSA. CDR3 size: 17 residues. In DNA form, the CDR3 reads TGTGCCAGTGCCCTGTGGGGGGGGAGCTCTGGGGCCAACGTCCTGACTTTC. This gives the protein CASALWGGSSGANVLTF.

The V gene is TRBV10-3, the J gene TRBJ1-2; D unresolved. Per germline, CDR1 ENHRY and CDR2 SYGVKD. The CDR3 consists of 14 residues. Trimming shortened V by 0 bases and J by 0 bases, and 5 bases separated the two germline ends. The CDR3 reads CAISESAPNYGYTF. CDR3 sequence (DNA): TGTGCCATCAGTGAGTCGGCACCTAACTATGGCTACACCTTC.

V is TRBV7-3 and J is TRBJ1-6; 7 nucleotides align to TRBD1. From germline, CDR1 is SGHTA and CDR2 FQGTGA. Germline trimming cut 3 bases from V and 8 bases from J; bases unmatched to any gene: 7. The CDR3 runs to 15 residues. CDR3 in DNA: TGTGCCAGCAGCTTGACAGGGTCATCGGATTCACCCCTCCACTTT. Amino acid sequence: CASSLTGSSDSPLHF. The full variable domain, completed using reference TRBV7-3 and TRBJ1-6, is GAGVSQTPSNKVTEKGKYVELRCDPISGHTALYWYRQSLGQGPEFLIYFQGTGAADDSGLPNDRFFAVRPEGSVSTLKIQRTERGDSAVYLCASSLTGSSDSPLHFGNGTRLTVT.

The chain carries TRBV6-5 and TRBJ2-7; D gene uncertain. Trimming left V 0 bases short and J 5 bases short, with 11 bases between. Germline V CDR1 and CDR2: MNHEY, SVGAGI. The length of the CDR3 is 14 residues. CDR3: CASSYSFSVDEQYF. The CDR3 DNA is TGTGCCAGCAGTTACTCCTTTTCCGTAGACGAGCAGTACTTC.

The chain couples TRBV20-1 to TRBJ2-7; D may correspond to TRBD1 or TRBD2 (6 bases each). The CDR3 length is 13 residues. Per the germline V gene, CDR1 is DFQATT and CDR2 is SNEGSKA (reference sequence). V lost 3 bases and J lost 4, with 13 bases in between. CDR3 protein: CSASRGAGYEQYF. The CDR3 nucleotides are TGCAGTGCTAGTAGGGGGGCAGGGTACGAGCAGTACTTC.

About this clone: Other DNA sequences within the sample encode an identical CDR3. This chain uses TRBV9 with TRBJ2-1, with D tentatively TRBD2 (7 bases). With 2 bases removed from V and 5 bases from J, the gap between germline ends came to 11 bases. CDR1 and CDR2 (germline): SGDLS, YYNGEE. CDR3 size: 14 residues. The CDR3 loop reads CASSVGGGDNEQFF. The CDR3 coding sequence is TGTGCCAGCAGCGTCGGCGGGGGCGACAATGAGCAGTTCTTC.

The V and J genes are TRBV7-9 and TRBJ2-2; TRBD2 matches at 9 bases. The CDR3 loop spans 15 amino acids. In germline, CDR1 is SEHNR, CDR2 FQNEAQ (reference sequence). Germline trimming cut 5 bases from V and 4 bases from J; bases unmatched to any gene: 5. CDR3 region: CASSHSGRRTGELFF. CDR3 bases: TGTGCCAGCAGCCATAGCGGGAGACGCACCGGGGAGCTGTTTTTT.

In this sample, this clone turned up a few times. The V gene is TRBV4-1, the J gene TRBJ1-2; a possible D gene is TRBD1 (5 bases). The CDR3 extends over 14 amino acids. Germline CDR1 MGHRA, CDR2 YSYEKL. V lost 3 bases, J lost 1 base, and 9 bases lay in between. CDR3 residues: CASSHSGFNYGYTF. Written as DNA, the CDR3 is TGCGCCAGCAGCCACTCAGGGTTTAACTATGGCTACACCTTC.

The chain employs TRBV4-1 and TRBJ1-5; D gene uncertain. The germline V and J ends were trimmed by 5 bases and 4 bases, with 9 bases remaining between them. CDR3 length: 13 amino acids. Germline V gene sequence: CDR1 MGHRA, CDR2 YSYEKL. As DNA, the CDR3 is TGCGCCAGCAGCACGACCCTAAATCAGCCCCAGCATTTT. It translates to CASSTTLNQPQHF.

The chain combines TRBV19 with TRBJ2-7; 7 bases are shared with TRBD1. Germline lookup yields CDR1 LNHDA and CDR2 SQIVND (reference sequence). This CDR3 has 14 residues. Losses at the gene ends were 5 bases for V and 3 bases for J; bases not matched to a gene: 7. The CDR3 bases are TGTGCCAGTAGTCAGGGACAGTCCGGCTACGAGCAGTACTTC. Translated: CASSQGQSGYEQYF.

The chain links TRBV15 to TRBJ2-1, with D perhaps TRBD2 (5 bases). Trimming pared 5 bases from V and 3 bases from J, leaving 14 bases between. Germline V lookup: CDR1 LNHNV, CDR2 YYDKDF (reference sequence). The CDR3 runs 15 residues. CDR3 sequence: CATSSFYRDYNEQFF. Here the CDR3 DNA reads TGTGCCACCAGCTCCTTTTACCGGGACTACAATGAGCAGTTCTTC.